Sequencing of this TCR beta chain was carried out in a study of blood T cell repertoires in COVID-19. Sequencing was performed with immunoSEQ multiplex PCR; in TCRdb, only in-frame clones are kept and a portion is missing. The sample carries about 170,000 clones, under 90% recorded once. In its sample, this clone was seen a few times. The V end was cut by 8 bases, the J end by 5 bases, with 15 bases between. From germline, CDR1 is SNHLY and CDR2 FYNNEI. The CDR3 spans 13 residues. The chain joins TRBV2 to TRBJ1-1; no reliable D call. The sequence came from an elderly woman with active or convalescent COVID-19. Sequencing used peripheral blood. CDR3 residues: CASGAGAPTEAFF. As DNA, the CDR3 is TGTGCCAGCGGTGCGGGTGCCCCTACTGAAGCTTTCTTT.